The rows below give T cell receptor beta chains drawn from one sample of a study of early T cells in non-severe SARS-CoV-2 infection. A single record per CDR3 protein comes from TCRdb applying MiXCR to the 5' RACE reads. The data contain some 82,000 distinct CDR3 sequences, 9% to 13% of them singletons. Sample: whole blood. The receptor set was obtained from an adult who was a healthcare worker with PCR-confirmed SARS-CoV-2 infection or an uninfected control (not recorded which). Both conserved end residues are part of each CDR3. The D gene is left open where the match is weak. Clone size is shown for a subset of rows, as once, few, many or a class of expanded clone.

DNA: TGTGCCAGCATCGGACGGCCCTCTGGGGCCAACGTCCTGATTTTC
CDR3: CASIGRPSGANVLIF
D: NA
J: TRBJ2-6
V: TRBV21-1
size: NA
length: 15

DNA: TGCAGTGCTAGGCTAAGACGGAAGAACACTGAAGCTTTCTTT
CDR3: CSARLRRKNTEAFF
D: NA
J: TRBJ1-1
V: TRBV20-1
size: NA
length: 14

DNA: TGTGCCACCAGCAGAGAGGGAGGCAGGGGGCAAGAGACCCAGTACTTC
CDR3: CATSREGGRGQETQYF
D: NA
J: TRBJ2-5
V: TRBV15
size: few
length: 16

DNA: TGTGCCAGCAGTGACGGCGGGAGTCCCTCCTACGAGCAGTACTTC
CDR3: CASSDGGSPSYEQYF
D: TRBD2
J: TRBJ2-7
V: TRBV2
size: few
length: 15

DNA: TGTGCCAGCAGTTTAATGCGCGGGCTTGGGGAGCAGTACTTC
CDR3: CASSLMRGLGEQYF
D: NA
J: TRBJ2-7
V: TRBV12-3/TRBV12-4
size: NA
length: 14

DNA: TGCAGTGCTCCGGACTCTGCACAAACGATTAGCACAGATACGCAGTATTTT
CDR3: CSAPDSAQTISTDTQYF
D: NA
J: TRBJ2-3
V: TRBV20-1
size: many
length: 17

DNA: TGTGCTAGCAGCTTAGCACAGGCCGCAACTAATGAAAAACTGTTTTTT
CDR3: CASSLAQAATNEKLFF
D: NA
J: TRBJ1-4
V: TRBV7-7
size: few
length: 16

DNA: TGCGCCAGCACAGGGAGCGACACTGAAGCTTTCTTT
CDR3: CASTGSDTEAFF
D: NA
J: TRBJ1-1
V: TRBV4-1
size: few
length: 12

DNA: TGTGCCAGCAGTGAACAGAACACCGGGGAGCTGTTTTTT
CDR3: CASSEQNTGELFF
D: NA
J: TRBJ2-2
V: TRBV2
size: many
length: 13

DNA: TGCAGTGCTAGAGACGGAACCTATGGCTACACCTTC
CDR3: CSARDGTYGYTF
D: NA
J: TRBJ1-2
V: TRBV20-1
size: many
length: 12

DNA: TGCGCCAGCAGCTTGGGGTCTGGGAACAATGAGCAGTTCTTC
CDR3: CASSLGSGNNEQFF
D: NA
J: TRBJ2-1
V: TRBV5-1
size: NA
length: 14

DNA: TGCGCCAGCAGCGCTACACCGAACACTGAAGCTTTCTTT
CDR3: CASSATPNTEAFF
D: NA
J: TRBJ1-1
V: TRBV10-1
size: many
length: 13

DNA: TGTGCCAGCAGTTCCCGGGACAGGGGGAATCAGCCCCAGCATTTT
CDR3: CASSSRDRGNQPQHF
D: TRBD1
J: TRBJ1-5
V: TRBV2
size: few
length: 15